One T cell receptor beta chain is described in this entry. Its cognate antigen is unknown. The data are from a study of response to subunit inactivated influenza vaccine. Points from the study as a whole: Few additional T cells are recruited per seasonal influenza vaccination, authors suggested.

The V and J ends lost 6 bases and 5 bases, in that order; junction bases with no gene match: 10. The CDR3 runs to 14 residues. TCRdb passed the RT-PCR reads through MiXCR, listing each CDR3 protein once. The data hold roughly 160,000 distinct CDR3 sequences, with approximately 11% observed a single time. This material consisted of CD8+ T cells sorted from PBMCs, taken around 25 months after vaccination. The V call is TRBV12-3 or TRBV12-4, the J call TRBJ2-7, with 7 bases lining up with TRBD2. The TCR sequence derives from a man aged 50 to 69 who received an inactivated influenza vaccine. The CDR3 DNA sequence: TGTGCCAGCAGCCGGCGGGGGAGAGTCCACGAGCAGTACTTC. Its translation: CASSRRGRVHEQYF.